These 11 T cell receptor beta chains were all obtained from the same sample, sequenced in a study of cytomegalovirus exposure and HLA in healthy donors. PCR used 60 Vbeta primers and 13 Jbeta primers. TCRdb's table, derived via immunoSEQ multiplex PCR, lists solely in-frame clones and lacks some. Among 85,000 to 100,000 clones, 60% to 85% were seen once, and the ten largest hold 7.3%. Material for sequencing was PBMCs. These receptors originate from a man between 45 and 60 years old in good health and CMV-seropositive.

This clone was found a few times. The V gene is TRBV6-6, the J gene TRBJ1-1; TRBD1 matches at 7 bases. With V trimmed by 5 bases and J by 4 bases, 7 bases remained unmatched. CDR1 is MNHNY, CDR2 SVGAGI, per germline (reference sequence). This CDR3 is built from 14 residues. In nucleotides, the CDR3 is TGTGCCAGCAGTGACAGGGCGTTTAGCACTGAAGCTTTCTTT. Translating it yields CASSDRAFSTEAFF.

The chain uses TRBV5-1 and TRBJ2-1; TRBD1 matches at 8 bases. There are 18 residues in the CDR3. The germline V gene has CDR1 SGHRS and CDR2 YFSETQ. J gave up 0 bases and V 0 bases, and 8 bases lay outside the gene matches. The CDR3: CASSLGRVGTGSYNEQFF. DNA of the CDR3: TGCGCCAGCAGCTTGGGGCGGGTGGGGACAGGCTCCTACAATGAGCAGTTCTTC.

This chain's CDR3 is CASSSGGWETQYF. CDR3 coding DNA: TGTGCCAGCAGTTCGGGGGGTTGGGAGACCCAGTACTTC. V usage is TRBV11-2 and J usage is TRBJ2-5; the match to TRBD2 covers 7 bases. J was trimmed by 5 bases and V by 6 bases; bases with no gene match: 6. CDR3 length equals 13 residues. Germline V CDR1 and CDR2: SGHAT, FQNNGV.

The J gene is TRBJ1-5, the V gene TRBV27; weak D call: TRBD1 (5 bases). The CDR3 is 14 amino acids. V dropped 4 bases and J dropped 3 bases, with 10 bases sitting between them. Per germline, CDR1 MNHEY and CDR2 SMNVEV (reference sequence). CDR3 bases: TGTGCCAGCAGTTCCAGGGATTCCAATCAGCCCCAGCATTTT. The encoded protein is CASSSRDSNQPQHF.

This clone was seen only once. The chain links TRBV5-1 to TRBJ2-5; a weak D match, TRBD2 (6 bases). The germline V gene encodes CDR1 SGHRS and CDR2 YFSETQ. V was shortened by 3 bases and J by 0 bases, with 9 bases between the two germline ends. CDR3 size: 14 residues. The CDR3 here is CASSWAGYQETQYF. CDR3 DNA: TGCGCCAGCAGCTGGGCGGGGTACCAAGAGACCCAGTACTTC.

The rearrangement joins TRBV10-3 to TRBJ1-1; 7 bases map to TRBD1. This CDR3 is 13 amino acids long. V lost 2 bases and J lost 3; bases outside the gene matches: 0. Germline CDR1 is ENHRY and CDR2 is SYGVKD. CDR3 in amino acids: CAISEGQDTEAFF. The CDR3 DNA reads TGTGCCATCAGTGAGGGACAGGACACTGAAGCTTTCTTT.

This clone was seen only a few times. This chain connects TRBV28 to TRBJ1-2; D not certain. Trimming took 4 bases from V and 0 from J, leaving 3 bases between them. CDR3 length: 12 residues. Germline V CDR1 and CDR2: MDHEN, SYDVKM. The CDR3 spells CASSSSNYGYTF. CDR3 nucleotides: TGTGCCAGCAGTTCTTCTAACTATGGCTACACCTTC.

The rearrangement joins TRBV30 to TRBJ2-2; the D gene is possibly TRBD1 (6 bases). This CDR3 is 16 amino acids long. Germline CDR1 reads GTSNPN; CDR2 reads SVGIG (reference sequence). The V and J ends lost 7 bases and 7 bases respectively, with 25 bases between them. For the CDR3, the DNA is TGTGCCTTGCCGGGACAACTTAACGAACAGGGCGGGGAGCTGTTTTTT. This sequence encodes CALPGQLNEQGGELFF. The variable domain in full, with the rest retrieved from reference TRBV30 and TRBJ2-2, is SQTIHQWPATLVQPVGSPLSLECTVEGTSNPNLYWYRQAAGRGLQLLFYSVGIGQISSEVPQNLSASRPQDRQFILSSKKLLLSDSGFYLCALPGQLNEQGGELFFGEGSRLTVL.

V and J are TRBV9 and TRBJ2-1; 13 bases align to TRBD2. The CDR3 totals 16 residues. V shed 2 bases and J 7 bases; nucleotides not matched to a gene: 6. Germline V CDR1 and CDR2: SGDLS, YYNGEE. CDR3 residues: CASSVPLAGGRNEQFF. The DNA for the CDR3 is TGTGCCAGCAGCGTTCCACTAGCGGGGGGGCGGAATGAGCAGTTCTTC.

The chain has TRBV7-9 and TRBJ2-3; a weak D match, TRBD2 (7 bases). The germline V gene encodes CDR1 SEHNR and CDR2 FQNEAQ (reference sequence). V was pared by 6 bases and J by 2 bases, with 12 bases between. This CDR3 is built from 14 residues. The CDR3: CASRRGGYTDTQYF. Written as DNA, the CDR3 is TGTGCCAGCAGAAGGGGGGGGTACACAGATACGCAGTATTTT.

The V call is TRBV6-5, the J call TRBJ2-3; 11 positions match TRBD1. The CDR3 runs 15 residues. Germline V gene sequence: CDR1 MNHEY, CDR2 SVGAGI. V shed 5 bases and J 3 bases; nucleotides not matched to a gene: 4. In DNA, the CDR3 is TGTGCCAGCAGTAACCGGGACAGGGGGACAGATACGCAGTATTTT. This codes for CASSNRDRGTDTQYF.